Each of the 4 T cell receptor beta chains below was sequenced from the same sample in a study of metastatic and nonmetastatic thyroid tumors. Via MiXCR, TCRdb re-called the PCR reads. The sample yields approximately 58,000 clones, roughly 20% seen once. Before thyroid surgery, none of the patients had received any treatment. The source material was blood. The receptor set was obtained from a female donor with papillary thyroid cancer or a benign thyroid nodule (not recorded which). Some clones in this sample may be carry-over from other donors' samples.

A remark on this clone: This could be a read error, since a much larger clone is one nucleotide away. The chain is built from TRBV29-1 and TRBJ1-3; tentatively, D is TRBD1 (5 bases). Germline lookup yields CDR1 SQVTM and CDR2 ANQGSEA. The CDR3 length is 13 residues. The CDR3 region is CSVAVPGMGTIYF. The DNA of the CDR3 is TGCAGTGTTGCTGTGCCAGGGATGGGCACCATATATTTT. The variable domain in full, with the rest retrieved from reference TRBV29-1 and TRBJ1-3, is SAVISQKPSRDICQRGTSLTIQCQVDSQVTMMFWYRQQPGQSLTLIATANQGSEATYESGFVIDKFPISRPNLTFSTLTVSNMSPEDSSIYLCSVAVPGMGTIYFGEGSWLTVV.

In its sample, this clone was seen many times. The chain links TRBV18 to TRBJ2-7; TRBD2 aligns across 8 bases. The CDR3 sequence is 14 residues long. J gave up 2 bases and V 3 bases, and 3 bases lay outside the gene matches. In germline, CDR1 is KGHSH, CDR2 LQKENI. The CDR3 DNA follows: TGTGCCAGCTCACCGACGGGAGGGCCCTACGAGCAGTACTTC. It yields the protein CASSPTGGPYEQYF.

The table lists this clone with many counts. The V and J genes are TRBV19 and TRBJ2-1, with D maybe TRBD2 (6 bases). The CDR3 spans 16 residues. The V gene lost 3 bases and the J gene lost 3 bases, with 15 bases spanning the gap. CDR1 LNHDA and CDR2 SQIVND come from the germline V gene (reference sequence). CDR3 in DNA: TGTGCCAGTAGTATGGTGGCGGGAAACCTCTACAATGAGCAGTTCTTC. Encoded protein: CASSMVAGNLYNEQFF.

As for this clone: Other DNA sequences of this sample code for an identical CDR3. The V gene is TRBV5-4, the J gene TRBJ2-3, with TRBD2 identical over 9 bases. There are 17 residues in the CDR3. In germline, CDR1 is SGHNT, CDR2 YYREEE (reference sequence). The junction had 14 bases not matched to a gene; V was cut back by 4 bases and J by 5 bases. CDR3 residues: CASSMPELAGRIDTQYF. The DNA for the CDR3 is TGTGCCAGCAGCATGCCGGAGCTAGCGGGACGGATAGATACGCAGTATTTT.